What follows are 25 T cell receptor beta chains derived from one specimen sequenced in a study of identical twins (dated by TCRdb to the mid-2010s). Library preparation used 5' RACE. Sequenced on an Illumina HiSeq 2000. The raw public reads went through TCRdb reprocessing: fastp at Q25, MiXCR clone calling, in-frame beta chains kept. One record per CDR3 amino acid sequence lists the most common genes and DNA. The table for this sample lists 550,000 to 700,000 distinct CDR3 sequences; about 20% of them were counted only once. The ten largest clonotypes hold around 4.5% of the sample. The same data also contributed to another study, on T cells expressing NK-cell markers.

The specimen was PBMCs. The receptors come from a woman younger than 35 in good health.

The chain has TRBV5-6 and TRBJ2-7; TRBD2 matches 9 bases. The CDR3 has 18 amino acids. V dropped 4 bases and J dropped 3; count of bases not matched to a gene: 17. CDR1 and CDR2 (germline): SGHDT, YYEEEE. CDR3 loop: CASSRSFLLAGENYEQYF. For the CDR3, the DNA is TGTGCCAGCAGCAGATCATTTCTCTTAGCGGGAGAAAACTACGAGCAGTACTTC.

This clonotype was found many times. The chain joins TRBV10-3 to TRBJ2-2; the D is unclear. The germline gives CDR1 ENHRY, CDR2 SYGVKD. This CDR3 is built from 16 residues. V was shortened by 2 bases and J by 2 bases, with 12 bases between the two germline ends. DNA for the CDR3: TGTGCCATCAGTGAGATGGGAAACTCTAACACCGGGGAGCTGTTTTTT. This encodes CAISEMGNSNTGELFF.

The chain links TRBV6-1 to TRBJ1-4, with a weak D call TRBD1 (5 bases). This CDR3 spans 13 amino acids. From germline, CDR1 is MNHNS and CDR2 SASEGT. The V gene lost 8 bases and the J gene lost 8 bases, with 15 bases spanning the gap. The CDR3 sequence: CASSNRIGEKLFF. CDR3 coding DNA: TGTGCCAGCTCAAACAGGATCGGGGAAAAACTGTTTTTT.

This clonotype was detected only a few times. The chain recombines TRBV7-7 with TRBJ2-1, with D maybe TRBD2 (5 bases). Germline V gene lookup returns CDR1 SSHAT and CDR2 FNYEAQ (reference sequence). This CDR3 comprises 15 residues. V lost 5 bases, J lost 7 bases, and 18 bases lay in between. CDR3 protein: CASSPPGSPGNEQFF. CDR3 DNA sequence: TGTGCCAGCAGCCCCCCGGGGTCCCCGGGGAATGAGCAGTTCTTC.

This clonotype was seen a handful of times. This chain uses TRBV21-1 with TRBJ2-5; the table's D call, TRBD1, has no DNA check behind it. TRBV21-1 is assigned pseudogene status. There are 13 residues in the CDR3. The CDR3 loop reads CAGSAGGEGTQYF. CDR3 DNA sequence: TGTGCCGGATCCGCAGGGGGCGAAGGGACCCAGTACTTC.

A single count supports this clonotype. The chain recombines TRBV7-3 with TRBJ2-1; TRBD2 aligns across 14 bases. The V gene end was trimmed by 6 bases and the J gene end by 0 bases; junction bases not matched to a gene: 10. This CDR3 has 19 residues. Per germline, CDR1 SGHTA and CDR2 FQGTGA. The CDR3 DNA is TGTGCCAGCAGTCCTTTCGGACTAGCGGGGGGTCTCTCCTACAATGAGCAGTTCTTC. This encodes CASSPFGLAGGLSYNEQFF.

V usage is TRBV18 and J usage is TRBJ1-5; 7 bases align to TRBD1. The CDR3 is 16 amino acids. Germline lookup yields CDR1 KGHSH and CDR2 LQKENI. Trimming removed 6 bases from V and 3 bases from J; junction bases left unmatched: 11. The CDR3 spells CASSPDRAGDNQPQHF. CDR3 nucleotide sequence: TGTGCCAGCTCGCCTGACAGGGCAGGGGACAATCAGCCCCAGCATTTT.

The chain joins TRBV20-1 to TRBJ2-1, with TRBD1 as a possible D gene (5 bases). Per the germline V gene, CDR1 is DFQATT and CDR2 is SNEGSKA (reference sequence). The CDR3 is made up of 15 amino acids. V lost 6 bases and J lost 8, with 23 bases in between. CDR3 loop: CSAQPPSTTGDEQFF. The CDR3 nucleotides read TGCAGTGCCCAGCCCCCCTCTACTACAGGCGATGAGCAGTTCTTC.

A few counts support this clonotype. The chain links TRBV10-3 to TRBJ2-1; 9 bases map to TRBD1. Germline assignment: CDR1 ENHRY and CDR2 SYGVKD. The V and J ends lost 8 bases and 6 bases, in that order; junction bases with no gene match: 8. CDR3 length: 14 residues. The CDR3 sequence is CAIGRDRDLNEQFF. Written as DNA, the CDR3 is TGTGCCATCGGCCGGGACAGGGACCTCAATGAGCAGTTCTTC.

V is TRBV6-1 and J is TRBJ1-5, with 7 bases aligning to TRBD1. V lost 4 bases, J lost 10 bases, and 16 bases stayed unmatched. CDR1 is MNHNS and CDR2 is SASEGT in the germline V gene. The CDR3 contains 16 residues. The CDR3 sequence: CASSGVWDSKPYPQHF. The CDR3 DNA follows: TGTGCCAGCAGTGGAGTTTGGGACAGCAAGCCATATCCCCAGCATTTT.

The chain carries TRBV7-8 and TRBJ1-2, with TRBD1 matching 9 bases. Germline V gene sequence: CDR1 SGHVS, CDR2 FQNEAQ. After removal of 4 bases from V and 9 bases from J, the junction contained 12 bases not matched to a gene. The CDR3 runs to 15 residues. The CDR3 region is CASSYLTGGDGRYTF. The DNA of the CDR3 is TGTGCCAGCAGCTATCTGACAGGGGGGGACGGCCGCTACACCTTC.

In this sample, this clonotype turned up a few times. The rearrangement joins TRBV4-3 to TRBJ2-5, with 7 bases matching TRBD2. The CDR3 extends over 14 amino acids. Trimming removed 1 base from V and 1 base from J; junction bases left unmatched: 0. Germline V gene sequence: CDR1 LGHNA, CDR2 YSLEER. The CDR3 bases are TGCGCCAGCAGCCAAGCGGGAGGCCAAGAGACCCAGTACTTC. This gives the protein CASSQAGGQETQYF.

This clonotype came up many times. The chain is built from TRBV12-3 or TRBV12-4 and TRBJ1-2, with D possibly being TRBD1 (6 bases). CDR3 length: 15 amino acids. Trimming cost V 5 bases and J 4 bases, with 17 bases left between them. In nucleotides, the CDR3 is TGTGCCAGCAGTCCGATGACGGACAGCCCCTATGGCTACACCTTC. Amino acid sequence: CASSPMTDSPYGYTF.

V and J are TRBV10-3 and TRBJ1-1; no reliable D call. Germline assignment: CDR1 ENHRY and CDR2 SYGVKD. This CDR3 has 14 amino acids. The ends were cut back, 6 bases at V and 4 bases at J, with 15 bases in the middle. The CDR3 here is CAIRARPRSTEAFF. CDR3 nucleotide sequence: TGTGCCATCAGAGCCCGCCCGCGAAGCACTGAAGCTTTCTTT.

The chain employs TRBV29-1 and TRBJ1-1; D is unresolved. Between the trimmed V and J ends, which lost 5 bases and 0 bases, there was a span of 10 bases. There are 13 residues in the CDR3. Germline V CDR1 and CDR2: SQVTM, ANQGSEA. The CDR3 sequence: CSVNAALNTEAFF. The CDR3 bases are TGCAGCGTTAACGCGGCCCTGAACACTGAAGCTTTCTTT.

The chain's CDR3 is CASSPQVVEQFF. The CDR3 nucleotides are TGTGCCAGCAGCCCCCAGGTGGTAGAGCAGTTCTTC. V gene TRBV12-3 or TRBV12-4 combines with J gene TRBJ2-1; D is uncertain. V dropped 6 bases and J dropped 10 bases, with 13 bases sitting between them. CDR3 length equals 12 residues.

V gene TRBV7-9 combines with J gene TRBJ2-7, with TRBD1 matching over 8 bases. The CDR3 is made up of 12 amino acids. Unmatched junction bases numbered 10, after V lost 11 bases and J lost 7 bases. Germline loops: CDR1 SEHNR, CDR2 FQNEAQ (reference sequence). The CDR3 protein is CASCTGGCEQYF. As DNA, the CDR3 is TGTGCCTCATGTACAGGGGGTTGTGAGCAGTACTTC. The variable domain in full, with the rest retrieved from reference TRBV7-9 and TRBJ2-7, is DTGVSQNPRHKITKRGQNVTFRCDPISEHNRLYWYRQTLGQGPEFLTYFQNEAQLEKSRLLSDRFSAERPKGSFSTLEIQRTEQGDSAMYLCASCTGGCEQYFGPGTRLTVT.

V usage is TRBV20-1 and J usage is TRBJ1-5; D gene ambiguous. The V end was cut by 3 bases, the J end by 0 bases, with 6 bases between. The CDR3 length is 13 residues. The germline V gene has CDR1 DFQATT and CDR2 SNEGSKA (reference sequence). This CDR3 reads CSASADSNQPQHF. In nucleotides, the CDR3 is TGCAGTGCTAGCGCTGATAGCAATCAGCCCCAGCATTTT.

A few counts support this clonotype. This sequence joins TRBV20-1 and TRBJ1-1; no clear D. V shed 3 bases and J shed 1 base, with 12 bases lying between them. The CDR3 runs to 14 residues. Germline CDR1 DFQATT, CDR2 SNEGSKA (reference sequence). The CDR3 reads CSASGLAGNTEAFF. DNA for the CDR3: TGCAGTGCTAGTGGTTTGGCAGGGAACACTGAAGCTTTCTTT.

This clonotype turned up a few times. The rearrangement links TRBV20-1 to TRBJ2-1; 8 bases match TRBD2. After removal of 1 base from V and 7 bases from J, the junction contained 6 bases not matched to a gene. The CDR3 is made up of 14 amino acids. Per germline, CDR1 DFQATT and CDR2 SNEGSKA (reference sequence). The CDR3 loop is CSARVPGGQNEQFF. CDR3 DNA sequence: TGCAGTGCTAGAGTTCCGGGAGGGCAGAATGAGCAGTTCTTC.

This clonotype showed up just a few times. This sequence joins TRBV20-1 and TRBJ2-1; 10 nucleotides agree with TRBD2. The V gene end was trimmed by 6 bases and the J gene end by 5 bases; junction bases not matched to a gene: 10. CDR3 length: 15 residues. CDR1 and CDR2 from the germline V gene are DFQATT and SNEGSKA (reference sequence). The CDR3 DNA reads TGCAGTGCACCCCTTCCCGGACTAGCGGACAATGAGCAGTTCTTC. Translation gives CSAPLPGLADNEQFF.

The chain has TRBV4-3 and TRBJ2-5; the D gene is possibly TRBD1 (6 bases). Germline V gene data show CDR1 as LGHNA and CDR2 as YSLEER. Deletions cut 1 base from V and 4 bases from J, with 16 bases between. CDR3 length equals 16 residues. The CDR3 coding sequence is TGCGCCAGCAGCCAAGGACGAACAGGGATGAGAGAGACCCAGTACTTC. This encodes CASSQGRTGMRETQYF.

The chain uses TRBV12-3 or TRBV12-4 and TRBJ1-2, with D possibly matching TRBD1 (6 bases). The CDR3 is 14 residues long. The V and J ends lost 5 bases and 7 bases respectively, with 17 bases between them. The CDR3 region has the DNA TGTGCCAGCAGTAGGAGGTGGGGGCGTATTGGCTACACCTTC. Its protein product is CASSRRWGRIGYTF.

The chain couples TRBV11-2 to TRBJ2-1, with 15 nucleotides matching TRBD2. V lost 4 bases, J lost 5 bases, and 9 bases stayed unmatched. The CDR3 is made up of 18 amino acids. Germline V gene sequence: CDR1 SGHAT, CDR2 FQNNGV. Written as DNA, the CDR3 is TGTGCCAGCAGCTCAGGACTAGCGGGAGGGCCCAATAACAATGAGCAGTTCTTC. The encoded protein is CASSSGLAGGPNNNEQFF. Variable domain in full (rest from reference TRBV11-2 and TRBJ2-1): EAGVAQSPRYKIIEKRQSVAFWCNPISGHATLYWYQQILGQGPKLLIQFQNNGVVDDSQLPKDRFSAERLKGVDSTLKIQPAKLEDSAVYLCASSSGLAGGPNNNEQFFGPGTRLTVL.

The V call is TRBV7-2, the J call TRBJ2-7; perhaps TRBD1 as D (5 bases). Between the trimmed V and J ends, which lost 0 bases and 3 bases, there was a span of 6 bases. The germline gives CDR1 SGHTA, CDR2 FQGNSA. This CDR3 contains 13 residues. The CDR3 loop is CASSLAGHYEQYF. CDR3 bases: TGTGCCAGCAGCTTAGCGGGGCACTACGAGCAGTACTTC.